The 13 T cell receptor beta chains reported below all come from one sample, sequenced in a study of blood T cell repertoires in COVID-19. Clones were read by immunoSEQ multiplex PCR, and TCRdb kept only the in-frame ones, dropping some. The table records some 150,000 clones, 75% to 85% of them present only once. Sequenced: peripheral blood. Receptors originate from a human donor with acute or convalescent COVID-19. The donor label of this sample is uncertain.

The genes are TRBV7-8 and TRBJ1-6; 9 bases align to TRBD1. Germline values: CDR1 SGHVS, CDR2 FQNEAQ. CDR3 size: 15 residues. J lost 6 bases, V lost 2 bases, and 2 bases had no gene match. The CDR3 protein is CASSLPGQGNSPLHF. CDR3 in DNA: TGTGCCAGCAGCTTACCGGGACAGGGTAATTCACCCCTCCACTTT.

The chain carries TRBV18 and TRBJ2-1; 7 nucleotides match TRBD2. After removal of 5 bases from V and 7 bases from J, the junction contained 11 bases not matched to a gene. From germline, CDR1 is KGHSH and CDR2 LQKENI. The CDR3 is 15 residues long. The CDR3, as DNA: TGTGCCAGCTCAGGGCTGGCGGGGGAGCAGAATGAGCAGTTCTTC. It encodes CASSGLAGEQNEQFF.

This chain uses TRBV30 with TRBJ1-2; D not resolved. In germline, CDR1 is GTSNPN, CDR2 SVGIG (reference sequence). The CDR3 consists of 13 residues. V dropped 1 base and J dropped 6 bases, with 12 bases sitting between them. DNA for the CDR3: TGTGCCTGGAGTGGCCCCGGTTTGGATGGCTACACCTTC. Its protein product is CAWSGPGLDGYTF.

The chain has TRBV2 and TRBJ2-2; TRBD1 is a possible D gene (6 bases). The CDR3 totals 14 residues. The V gene's germline CDR1 is SNHLY and CDR2 FYNNEI. With 3 bases removed from V and 7 bases from J, the gap between germline ends came to 12 bases. The CDR3 DNA is TGTGCCAGCAGTGATCCAGGGGCCGGCGGGGAGCTGTTTTTT. Its translation: CASSDPGAGGELFF.

This chain uses TRBV5-5 with TRBJ1-1; 8 bases fit TRBD1. Trimming took 3 bases from V and 5 from J; bases not matched to a gene: 6. This CDR3 contains 14 residues. Germline V lookup: CDR1 SGHKS, CDR2 YYEKEE (reference sequence). The DNA of the CDR3 is TGTGCCAGCAGCTCTGGACAGGGTAAGACTGAAGCTTTCTTT. Its translation: CASSSGQGKTEAFF.

This chain joins TRBV6-5 and TRBJ1-2; unclear D gene. Trimming cost V 8 bases and J 6 bases, with 13 bases left between them. Germline-derived CDR1 and CDR2 are MNHEY and SVGAGI. CDR3 size: 12 residues. CDR3 in amino acids: CASSPRQDGYTF. In DNA form, the CDR3 reads TGTGCCAGCTCTCCCCGCCAGGATGGCTACACCTTC.

The genes are TRBV19 and TRBJ1-5, with D possibly matching TRBD1 (5 bases). The CDR3 has 15 residues. Germline V gene sequence: CDR1 LNHDA, CDR2 SQIVND (reference sequence). The CDR3 DNA reads as TGTGCAGCGGCGGGGATCGGGGCCCATAATCAGCCCCAGCATTTT. This gives the protein CAAAGIGAHNQPQHF.

This chain connects TRBV6-5 to TRBJ1-5; 8 bases align to TRBD1. V was pared by 8 bases and J by 6 bases, with 9 bases of the junction left unmatched. Germline V CDR1 and CDR2: MNHEY, SVGAGI. The CDR3 consists of 14 residues. The CDR3 region has the DNA TGTGCCAGCGGCCCAGGGGGCCGGGGTCAGCCCCAGCATTTT. It is translated as CASGPGGRGQPQHF.

This sequence joins TRBV30 and TRBJ1-2; TRBD1 is a possible D gene (5 bases). V lost 6 bases and J lost 8, with 16 bases in between. The CDR3 is made up of 12 amino acids. CDR1 GTSNPN and CDR2 SVGIG come from the germline V gene (reference sequence). The CDR3 region has the DNA TGTGCCTGCACTGGGGGGGGTAACGGCTACACCTTC. Translated, it gives CACTGGGNGYTF.

The rearrangement links TRBV19 to TRBJ2-5; the D gene is possibly TRBD1 (5 bases). Germline V lookup: CDR1 LNHDA, CDR2 SQIVND (reference sequence). Deletions cut 5 bases from V and 5 bases from J, with 6 bases between. This CDR3 spans 11 amino acids. DNA for the CDR3: TGTGCCAGTAGTCCAGGGGAGACCCAGTACTTC. Its protein is CASSPGETQYF.

The count of this clone is one. J is TRBJ1-1 and V is TRBV12-3 or TRBV12-4; tentatively, D is TRBD1 (6 bases). This CDR3 is built from 13 residues. V was cut by 3 bases and J by 6 bases, with 11 bases left in between. DNA of the CDR3: TGTGCCAGCAGTTTTAGGGGGTTAGCTGAAGCTTTCTTT. Residues: CASSFRGLAEAFF.

The chain links TRBV11-1 to TRBJ2-3, with a possible D match to TRBD1 (6 bases). Looked up from germline, CDR1 is SGHAT and CDR2 is FQDESV (reference sequence). This CDR3 region has 16 residues. V was cut by 0 bases and J by 4 bases, with 14 bases left in between. The CDR3 bases are TGTGCCAGCAGCTTAGCCAGGGGCGGCTTCGCAGATACGCAGTATTTT. Translating it yields CASSLARGGFADTQYF.

V gene TRBV27 combines with J gene TRBJ2-7, with 12 bases that match TRBD2. Germline lookup yields CDR1 MNHEY and CDR2 SMNVEV (reference sequence). The junction had 7 bases not matched to a gene; V was cut back by 6 bases and J by 4 bases. The length of the CDR3 is 15 residues. The CDR3 spells CASSLTSGGVYEQYF. CDR3 coding DNA: TGTGCCAGCAGCCTGACTAGCGGGGGAGTTTACGAGCAGTACTTC.